This T cell receptor (beta chain) emerged from a study of blood T cell repertoires in COVID-19. Study at large: T cells, B-cell-depleted T cells, or PBMCs provided the cDNA or gDNA that served as material.

Assay used: immunoSEQ multiplex PCR; TCRdb lists only in-frame clones, some missing. The table has 380,000 or so clones, more than 70% seen once; the top ten hold 0.95% to 1.5%. Looked up from germline, CDR1 is SGHNT and CDR2 is YYREEE (reference sequence). Deletions cut 4 bases from V and 4 bases from J, with 18 bases between. The length of the CDR3 is 15 residues. The rearrangement uses TRBV5-4 and TRBJ2-7, with a tentative D call TRBD2 (8 bases). Sequencing was performed on peripheral blood. The sequence was collected from a man aged 35-49 years with acute or convalescent COVID-19. The CDR3 DNA is TGTGCCAGCAGCCCCGGGAGGGGGCTGTCTTACGAGCAGTACTTC. Translated, it gives CASSPGRGLSYEQYF. Based on the CDR3 plus reference TRBV5-4 and TRBJ2-7, the full variable domain is ETGVTQSPTHLIKTRGQQVTLRCSSQSGHNTVSWYQQALGQGPQFIFQYYREEENGRGNFPPRFSGLQFPNYSSELNVNALELDDSALYLCASSPGRGLSYEQYFGPGTRLTVT.